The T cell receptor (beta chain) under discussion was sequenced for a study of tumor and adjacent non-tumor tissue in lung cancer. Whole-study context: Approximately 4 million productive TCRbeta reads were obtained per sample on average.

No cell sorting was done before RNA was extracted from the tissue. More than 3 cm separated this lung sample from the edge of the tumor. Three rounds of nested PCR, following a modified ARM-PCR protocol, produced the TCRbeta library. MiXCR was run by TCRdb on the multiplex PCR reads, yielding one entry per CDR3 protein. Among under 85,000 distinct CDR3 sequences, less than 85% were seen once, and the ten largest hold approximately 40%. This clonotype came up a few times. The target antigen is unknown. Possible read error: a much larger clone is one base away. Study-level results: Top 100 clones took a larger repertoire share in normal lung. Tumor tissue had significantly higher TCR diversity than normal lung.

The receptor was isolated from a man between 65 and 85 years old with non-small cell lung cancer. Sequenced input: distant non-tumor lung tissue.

The CDR3 sequence: CSVAGGNTGELFF. CDR3 DNA sequence: TGCAGCGTTGCCGGCGGGAACACCGGGGAGCTGTTTTTT. The chain employs TRBV29-1 and TRBJ2-2, with D uncertain. Germline CDR1 SQVTM, CDR2 ANQGSEA. The CDR3 sequence is 13 residues long. V lost 4 bases to trimming and J lost 1 base, with 7 bases between them.